The 14 T cell receptor beta chains below all came from one sample that was sequenced in a study of beta chain features in type 1 diabetes. Their target antigens are unknown. The study reverse transcribed the entire isolated RNA, so it sequenced expressed TCRB transcripts. Clones were sequenced by immunoSEQ multiplex PCR, and TCRdb holds only the in-frame ones, with some missing. Here the sample spans about 650,000 clones, about an eighth being singletons. Study results and limitations: Patients with Type 1 diabetes showed moderately but significantly shorter TCRB CDR3s in all four CD4+ subsets.

The sample comprised naive CD4+ T cells from blood. These receptors were taken from a young man with type 1 diabetes.

The J gene is TRBJ1-4, the V gene TRBV6-5; the D gene is possibly TRBD1 (6 bases). The germline V gene encodes CDR1 MNHEY and CDR2 SVGAGI. This CDR3 is 15 amino acids long. V dropped 5 bases and J dropped 5 bases, with 15 bases sitting between them. The DNA of the CDR3 is TGTGCCAGCAGTCCACAGACAGGATTAAATGAAAAACTGTTTTTT. Translation gives CASSPQTGLNEKLFF.

V usage is TRBV29-1 and J usage is TRBJ2-4; D may be TRBD2 (5 bases). The CDR3 spans 14 residues. V was shortened by 6 bases and J by 3 bases, with 15 bases between the two germline ends. Germline-derived CDR1 and CDR2 are SQVTM and ANQGSEA. CDR3 residues: CSVVDGINKNIQYF. DNA of the CDR3: TGCAGCGTCGTGGACGGGATAAACAAAAACATTCAGTACTTC.

This clone was observed a handful of times. V is TRBV18 and J is TRBJ2-7, with D possibly called TRBD1 or TRBD2 (6 bases each). V was cut by 3 bases and J by 3 bases, with 15 bases left in between. This CDR3 has 15 amino acids. The germline CDR1 and CDR2 sequences are KGHSH and LQKENI. The CDR3 region has the DNA TGTGCCAGCTCACCGCAACAGGGAGGAGGCTACGAGCAGTACTTC. Translated: CASSPQQGGGYEQYF.

This chain joins TRBV6-6 and TRBJ1-5; no reliable D call. Germline V gene sequence: CDR1 MNHNY, CDR2 SVGAGI (reference sequence). V was trimmed by 5 bases and J by 5 bases, leaving 13 bases between them. CDR3 length: 14 amino acids. The CDR3 is CASSPGRGDQPQHF. The CDR3 DNA reads as TGTGCCAGCAGTCCCGGGCGGGGAGATCAGCCCCAGCATTTT.

This clone was seen a few times. The V call is TRBV5-1, the J call TRBJ2-5, with D maybe TRBD2 (6 bases). This CDR3 spans 14 amino acids. Trimming took 3 bases from V and 5 from J, leaving 14 bases between them. Germline V gives CDR1 SGHRS, CDR2 YFSETQ. CDR3 sequence reads: CASSSKAGGETQYF. The CDR3 DNA reads as TGCGCCAGCAGCTCCAAAGCGGGTGGGGAGACCCAGTACTTC.

The chain combines TRBV5-1 with TRBJ2-5; D may be TRBD1 or TRBD2 (5 bases each). Germline V CDR1 and CDR2: SGHRS, YFSETQ. V was shortened by 0 bases and J by 4 bases, with 13 bases between the two germline ends. The CDR3 sequence is 15 residues long. The CDR3 DNA follows: TGCGCCAGCAGCTTGGCCTCGGGGCAGGGAGAGACCCAGTACTTC. Its translation is CASSLASGQGETQYF.

This clone was picked up a small number of times. The V gene is TRBV7-9, the J gene TRBJ1-1; maybe TRBD1 (6 bases). The CDR3 runs to 18 residues. V gave up 6 bases and J gave up 4 bases, with 27 bases separating them. In germline, CDR1 is SEHNR, CDR2 FQNEAQ (reference sequence). In nucleotides, the CDR3 is TGTGCCAGCAGTCGGATTACCCCCTTACAGGGAAAATCCACTGAAGCTTTCTTT. It specifies CASSRITPLQGKSTEAFF.

This chain joins TRBV13 and TRBJ1-2, with D perhaps TRBD1 (6 bases). The germline CDR1 and CDR2 sequences are PRHDT and FYEKMQ (reference sequence). Trimming left V 2 bases short and J 7 bases short, with 17 bases between. The CDR3 extends over 15 amino acids. CDR3 DNA sequence: TGTGCCAGCAGCTTATCGTCTAGGGGGAGGATTGGCTACACCTTC. It yields the protein CASSLSSRGRIGYTF.

In this sample, this clone turned up a few times. The chain couples TRBV2 to TRBJ1-2; no firm D call. Trimming cost V 6 bases and J 8 bases, with 16 bases left between them. The CDR3 covers 13 residues. Germline V lookup: CDR1 SNHLY, CDR2 FYNNEI. The chain's CDR3 is CASRRTARSGYTF. The CDR3 DNA follows: TGTGCCAGCAGGCGGACCGCCAGGAGCGGCTACACCTTC.

About this clone itself: This CDR3 is also generated by other DNA sequences in the sample. The chain couples TRBV7-2 to TRBJ1-5; unclear D gene. Trimming stripped 1 base from V and 4 bases from J, with 5 bases between. The CDR3 sequence is 13 residues long. Germline V gene data show CDR1 as SGHTA and CDR2 as FQGNSA. This chain's CDR3 is CASSLGENQPQHF. The DNA of the CDR3 is TGTGCCAGCAGCTTAGGAGAAAATCAGCCCCAGCATTTT.

The genes are TRBV4-3 and TRBJ2-5; TRBD2 might be the D (6 bases). The CDR3 is 14 residues long. CDR1 is LGHNA, CDR2 YSLEER, per germline. Trimming removed 1 base from V and 4 bases from J, with 10 bases in between. CDR3 sequence (DNA): TGCGCCAGCAGCCAAGCGGGAGAGGGAGAGACCCAGTACTTC. Encoded protein: CASSQAGEGETQYF.

V is TRBV10-3 and J is TRBJ2-7; no firm D call. Germline CDR1 reads ENHRY; CDR2 reads SYGVKD. Trimming stripped 5 bases from V and 2 bases from J, with 7 bases between. The CDR3 extends over 12 amino acids. CDR3 DNA sequence: TGTGCCATCAGTCGAGGTCCCTACGAGCAGTACTTC. As protein: CAISRGPYEQYF.

The chain has TRBV6-5 and TRBJ2-1; D gene unclear. Between the trimmed V and J ends, which lost 2 bases and 6 bases, there was a span of 14 bases. The CDR3 length is 15 residues. Germline assignment: CDR1 MNHEY and CDR2 SVGAGI. CDR3 in DNA: TGTGCCAGCAGTTACGGTGGTCAGGTGGGCAATGAGCAGTTCTTC. It is translated as CASSYGGQVGNEQFF.

This clone came up a few times. Other DNA sequences in this specimen translate into the identical CDR3. CDR3 coding DNA: TGTGCCAGCAGCTTAGGCATGAACACTGAAGCTTTCTTT. Protein: CASSLGMNTEAFF. The chain joins TRBV7-9 to TRBJ1-1, with D unclear. CDR1 and CDR2 (germline): SEHNR, FQNEAQ (reference sequence). The CDR3 spans 13 residues. Trimming took 1 base from V and 0 from J, leaving 3 bases between them.